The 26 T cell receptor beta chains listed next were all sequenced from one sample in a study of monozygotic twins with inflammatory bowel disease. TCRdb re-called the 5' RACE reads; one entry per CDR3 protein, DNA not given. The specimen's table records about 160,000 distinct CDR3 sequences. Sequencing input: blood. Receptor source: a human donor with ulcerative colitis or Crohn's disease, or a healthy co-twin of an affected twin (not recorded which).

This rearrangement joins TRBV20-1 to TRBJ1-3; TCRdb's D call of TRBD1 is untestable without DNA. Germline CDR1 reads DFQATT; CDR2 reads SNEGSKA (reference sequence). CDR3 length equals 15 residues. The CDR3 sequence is CSARPGLFSGNTIYF.

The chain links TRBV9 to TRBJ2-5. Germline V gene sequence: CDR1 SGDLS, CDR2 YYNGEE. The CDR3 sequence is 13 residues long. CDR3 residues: CASSPYEYETQYF.

This chain's CDR3 is CASSWGQGGYTF. The genes are TRBV7-2 and TRBJ1-2; TCRdb selects TRBD1, and the lack of DNA leaves this call unchecked. The CDR3 is 12 amino acids. The V gene's germline CDR1 is SGHTA and CDR2 FQGNSA. Full variable domain (outside the CDR3, taken from reference TRBV7-2 and TRBJ1-2): GAGVSQSPSNKVTEKGKDVELRCDPISGHTALYWYRQSLGQGLEFLIYFQGNSAPDKSGLPSDRFSAERTGGSVSTLTIQRTQQEDSAVYLCASSWGQGGYTFGSGTRLTVV.

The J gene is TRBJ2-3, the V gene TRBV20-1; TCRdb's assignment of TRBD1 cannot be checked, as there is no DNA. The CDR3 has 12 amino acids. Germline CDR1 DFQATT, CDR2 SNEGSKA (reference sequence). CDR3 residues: CSAGTSSDTQYF.

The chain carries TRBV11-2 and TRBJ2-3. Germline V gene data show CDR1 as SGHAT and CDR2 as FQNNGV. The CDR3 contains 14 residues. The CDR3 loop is CASSQEILTDTQYF.

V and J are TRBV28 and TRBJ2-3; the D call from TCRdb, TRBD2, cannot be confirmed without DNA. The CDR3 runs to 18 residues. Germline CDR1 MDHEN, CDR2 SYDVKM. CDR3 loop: CASSPARTSRQLTDTQYF.

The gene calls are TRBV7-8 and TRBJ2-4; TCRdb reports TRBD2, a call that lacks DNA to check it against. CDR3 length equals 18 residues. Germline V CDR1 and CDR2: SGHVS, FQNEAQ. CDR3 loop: CASSPTKTRLAGGHIQYF. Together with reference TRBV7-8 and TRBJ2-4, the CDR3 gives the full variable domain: GAGVSQSPRYKVAKRGQDVALRCDPISGHVSLFWYQQALGQGPEFLTYFQNEAQLDKSGLPSDRFFAERPEGSVSTLKIQRTQQEDSAVYLCASSPTKTRLAGGHIQYFGAGTRLSVL.

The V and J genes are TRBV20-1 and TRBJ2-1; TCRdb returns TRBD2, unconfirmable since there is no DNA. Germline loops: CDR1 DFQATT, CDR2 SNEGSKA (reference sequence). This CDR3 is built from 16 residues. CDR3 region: CSARTTGGPSYSEQFF.

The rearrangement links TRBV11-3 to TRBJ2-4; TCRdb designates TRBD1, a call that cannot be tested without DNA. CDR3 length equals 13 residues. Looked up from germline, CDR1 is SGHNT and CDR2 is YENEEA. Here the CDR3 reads CASSLGGKNIQYF.

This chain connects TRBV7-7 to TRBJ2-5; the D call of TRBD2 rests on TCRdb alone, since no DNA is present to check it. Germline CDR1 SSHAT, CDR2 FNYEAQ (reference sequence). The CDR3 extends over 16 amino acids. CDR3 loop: CASSLGAGGPEETQYF. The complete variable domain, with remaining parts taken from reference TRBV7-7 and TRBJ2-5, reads GAGVSQSPRYKVTKRGQDVTLRCDPISSHATLYWYQQALGQGPEFLTYFNYEAQPDKSGLPSDRFSAERPEGSISTLTIQRTEQRDSAMYRCASSLGAGGPEETQYFGPGTRLLVL.

CDR3 loop: CASSLVPAPERGTDTQYF. The V gene is TRBV7-2, the J gene TRBJ2-3; the TCRdb call, TRBD1, lacks DNA for checking. CDR3 length: 18 residues. The germline CDR1 and CDR2 sequences are SGHTA and FQGNSA.

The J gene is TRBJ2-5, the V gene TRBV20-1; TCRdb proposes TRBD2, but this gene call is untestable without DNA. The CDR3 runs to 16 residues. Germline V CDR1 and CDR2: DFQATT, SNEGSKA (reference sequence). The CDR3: CSAGGGSSGVEETQYF.

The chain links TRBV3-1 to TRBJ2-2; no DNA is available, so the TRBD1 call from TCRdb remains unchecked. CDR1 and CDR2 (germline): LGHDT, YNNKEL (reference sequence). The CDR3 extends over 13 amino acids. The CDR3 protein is CATGQKNTGELFF.

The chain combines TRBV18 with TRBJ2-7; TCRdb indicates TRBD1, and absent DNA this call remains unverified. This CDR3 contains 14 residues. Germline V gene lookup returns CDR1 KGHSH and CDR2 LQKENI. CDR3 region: CASSPPRRADEQYF. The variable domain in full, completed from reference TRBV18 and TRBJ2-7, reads NAGVMQNPRHLVRRRGQEARLRCSPMKGHSHVYWYRQLPEEGLKFMVYLQKENIIDESGMPKERFSAEFPKEGPSILRIQQVVRGDSAAYFCASSPPRRADEQYFGPGTRLTVT.

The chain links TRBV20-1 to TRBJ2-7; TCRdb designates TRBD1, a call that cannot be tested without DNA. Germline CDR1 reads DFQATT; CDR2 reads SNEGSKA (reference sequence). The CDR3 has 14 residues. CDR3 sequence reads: CSAHSRGGLYEQYF.

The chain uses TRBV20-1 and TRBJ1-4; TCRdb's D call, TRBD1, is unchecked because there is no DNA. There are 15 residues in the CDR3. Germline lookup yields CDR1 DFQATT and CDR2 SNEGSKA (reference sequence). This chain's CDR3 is CSARVKPGINEKLFF.

The CDR3 loop reads CASSPWTGPETQYF. The chain links TRBV7-2 to TRBJ2-5; with no DNA, the TCRdb D assignment of TRBD1 cannot be verified. There are 14 residues in the CDR3. The germline CDR1 and CDR2 sequences are SGHTA and FQGNSA. Supplemented by reference TRBV7-2 and TRBJ2-5, the full variable domain reads GAGVSQSPSNKVTEKGKDVELRCDPISGHTALYWYRQSLGQGLEFLIYFQGNSAPDKSGLPSDRFSAERTGGSVSTLTIQRTQQEDSAVYLCASSPWTGPETQYFGPGTRLLVL.

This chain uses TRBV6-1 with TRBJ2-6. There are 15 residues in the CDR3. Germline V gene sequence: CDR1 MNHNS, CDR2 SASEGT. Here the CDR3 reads CASSTWGSGANVLTF.

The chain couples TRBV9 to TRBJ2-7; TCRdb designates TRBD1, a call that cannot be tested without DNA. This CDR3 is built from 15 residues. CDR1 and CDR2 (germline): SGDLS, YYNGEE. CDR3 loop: CASSVEGTGINEQYF.

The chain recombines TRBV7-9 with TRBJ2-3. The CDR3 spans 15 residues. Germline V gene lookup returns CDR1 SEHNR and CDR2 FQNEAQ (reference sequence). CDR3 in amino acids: CASSLALAITDTQYF.

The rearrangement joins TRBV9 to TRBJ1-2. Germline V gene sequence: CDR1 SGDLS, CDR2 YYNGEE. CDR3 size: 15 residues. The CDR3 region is CASSVEGRPTYGYTF.

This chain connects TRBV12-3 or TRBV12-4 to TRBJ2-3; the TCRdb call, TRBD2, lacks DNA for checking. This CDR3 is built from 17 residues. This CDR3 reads CASSLTGLAGVTDTQYF.

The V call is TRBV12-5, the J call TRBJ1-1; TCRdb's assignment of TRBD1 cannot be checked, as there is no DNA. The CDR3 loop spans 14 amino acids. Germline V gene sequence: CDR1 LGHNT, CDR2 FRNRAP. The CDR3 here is CASGPPSGYTEAFF.

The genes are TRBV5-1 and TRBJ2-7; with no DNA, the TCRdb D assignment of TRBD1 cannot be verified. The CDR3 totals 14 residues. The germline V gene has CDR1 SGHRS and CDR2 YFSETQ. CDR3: CASSKGTGGNEQYF.

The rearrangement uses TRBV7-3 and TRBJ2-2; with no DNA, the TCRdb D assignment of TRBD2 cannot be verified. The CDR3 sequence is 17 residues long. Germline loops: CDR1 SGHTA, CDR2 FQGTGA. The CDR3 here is CASSLLNALQNTGELFF.

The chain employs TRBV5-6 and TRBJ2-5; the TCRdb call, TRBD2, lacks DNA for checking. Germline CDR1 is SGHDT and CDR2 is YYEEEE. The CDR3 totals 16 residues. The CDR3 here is CASSSGGGRAKETQYF.